Below, one T cell receptor (beta chain) is given with its context. Which antigen it targets is not known. Nothing much larger sits one base from this clone, and base qualities are not available. The CDR3 regions of human TCRbeta chains were subjected to immunosequencing. On the study's bioinformatics: TCRs in the repertoires were matched against a reference library of SARS-CoV-2-specific TCRs that had been generated with the MIRA antigen-specificity platform. Breadth was defined as the fraction of unique TCRs that were SARS-CoV-2-associated, and depth was defined as the fraction of total T cells that were SARS-CoV-2-associated. Using the MIRA data, every spike-specific TCR was mapped to the spike region that the TCR reacted to and assigned to either a CD4 or a CD8 class. Log10-transformed breadth and depth values were compared by one-way ANOVA with Sidak's multiple comparisons tests. TCRdb obtained this table from immuneACCESS and retained in-frame rearrangements with V and J assigned. These tables miss some clones; where compared with another copy, unresolved V genes account for less than half of the shortfall, and the remainder is unexplained. For V, J and clone size, that table is used; D and trimming come from the DNA. In all, the sample holds about 140,000 clones, and approximately 90% of those were seen once. 2.5% to 3.5% of the sample is held by the ten biggest clonotypes.

This entry is derived from a study of T cell responses to AZD1222 COVID-19 vaccine (dated by TCRdb to about 2021). About the investigation overall: A total of 230 or so trial participants underwent TCR sequencing, of whom around 200 received two doses of AZD1222 and about 26 received two doses of the MenACWY control vaccine. Trial participants were enrolled into age subgroups of 18-55, 56-69 and 70-plus years, which contained approximately 150, 28 and 58 TCR-sequenced participants, respectively. Summary of the overall study and its limitations: Conclusions about previously exposed vaccinees were limited because only six AZD1222 recipients were SARS-CoV-2 seropositive at baseline. Participants were mostly white British and included more females than males, and it was suggested by the authors that clonal diversity may have been underestimated. The whole spike protein was spanned by vaccine-associated CD4 TCRs, and dominant responses were seen in regions 160-218 and 743-854. No day 14 peak-response samples were available, so repertoires were characterized only after the peak T cell response. Reportedly, almost half of the unique spike-specific TCRs recognized epitopes lying outside the regions that are mutated in the B.1.351 and B.1.1.7 variants. The 56-69-year group was small, and its depth increase did not reach significance, likely because of low power. Spike-specific TCR breadth and depth rose significantly after two AZD1222 doses compared with day 0 and with MenACWY recipients.

This specimen's time point label, interpreted: about 28 days (+/-7) after the second vaccine dose. AZD1222 recipients whose second dose came at about 4 weeks and those whose second dose came at about 12 weeks were combined into one group, since spike-specific TCR depth and breadth did not differ between the two schedules. Vaccinee samples came from UK trials COV001 and COV002, including a single-blind randomized controlled phase 2/3 trial of AZD1222 (ChAdOx1 nCoV-19) in healthy adults. For TCRbeta chain sequencing, PBMC samples from trial participants were taken at day 0 and at day 28 after the second dose. Sequencing was performed on peripheral blood, taken 28 days after the second AZD1222 dose. This TCR derives from an adult who received the AZD1222 COVID-19 vaccine.

The nucleotide sequence reads TGTGCCACAACGACAGGACAGGGGATCGGGGAGCTGTTTTTT. Translated, it gives CATTTGQGIGELFF. The rearranged chain carries TRBV19 and TRBJ2-2; 9 bases in the middle match TRBD1. CDR1 LNHDA and CDR2 SQIVND are derived from the germline V gene (reference sequence). Its CDR3 holds 14 amino acids, cysteine through phenylalanine. Only CDR3 DNA is held: 42 bases, read in frame from base 1. Unmatched junction bases come to 10, with V trimmed by 10 bases and J by 7 bases.